The 8 T cell receptor beta chains below all came from one sample that was sequenced in a study of cytomegalovirus exposure and HLA in healthy donors. The PCR contained 60 Vbeta and 13 Jbeta primers. Using immunoSEQ multiplex PCR, the repertoire was profiled, and TCRdb retains in-frame clones only, with some absent. In total, the table holds some 120,000 clones. Sequenced: PBMCs. The receptors originated from a man aged 25-45 years in good health and CMV-seronegative.

The chain links TRBV11-3 to TRBJ2-2; 10 bases align to TRBD2. The CDR3 length is 16 residues. CDR1 and CDR2 (germline): SGHNT, YENEEA. J lost 8 bases, V lost 5 bases, and 11 bases had no gene match. CDR3 amino acids: CASSQRTSGLEGELFF. In nucleotides, the CDR3 is TGTGCCAGCAGCCAGAGGACTAGCGGCCTCGAAGGGGAGCTGTTTTTT.

This chain joins TRBV7-2 and TRBJ1-3; D might be TRBD1 (5 bases). The germline V and J ends were trimmed by 5 bases and 0 bases, with 11 bases remaining between them. The CDR3 consists of 15 residues. The V gene's germline CDR1 is SGHTA and CDR2 FQGNSA. The CDR3 spells CASSPRQSSGNTIYF. In nucleotides, the CDR3 is TGTGCCAGCAGCCCGCGACAGAGCTCTGGAAACACCATATATTTT.

The chain employs TRBV5-1 and TRBJ1-3, with 11 bases identical to TRBD1. With 4 bases clipped from V and 3 bases from J, the junction kept 6 bases outside the gene matches. The CDR3 contains 16 residues. Germline V gene lookup returns CDR1 SGHRS and CDR2 YFSETQ. The CDR3 reads CASSVGTGGLGNTIYF. The CDR3 DNA sequence: TGCGCCAGCAGCGTGGGGACAGGGGGACTTGGAAACACCATATATTTT.

Worth noting for this clone: Other DNA sequences of this sample code for an identical CDR3. The gene calls are TRBV5-1 and TRBJ1-3; maybe TRBD1 (6 bases). The ends were cut back, 0 bases at V and 4 bases at J, with 8 bases in the middle. CDR1 and CDR2 (germline): SGHRS, YFSETQ. The CDR3 spans 14 residues. As DNA, the CDR3 is TGCGCCAGCAGCTTGGCAGGGGTGGGAAACACCATATATTTT. Its protein is CASSLAGVGNTIYF. Variable domain in full (rest from reference TRBV5-1 and TRBJ1-3): KAGVTQTPRYLIKTRGQQVTLSCSPISGHRSVSWYQQTPGQGLQFLFEYFSETQRNKGNFPGRFSGRQFSNSRSEMNVSTLELGDSALYLCASSLAGVGNTIYFGEGSWLTVV.

The chain has TRBV5-1 and TRBJ2-7; the D gene is possibly TRBD2 (5 bases). V lost 4 bases, J lost 1 base, and 21 bases lay in between. This CDR3 has 17 amino acids. CDR1 is SGHRS, CDR2 YFSETQ, per germline. CDR3 DNA: TGCGCCAGCAGCGAAGGTACTAGGATCGGCAGTTCCTACGAGCAGTACTTC. Protein: CASSEGTRIGSSYEQYF.

This chain connects TRBV5-1 to TRBJ1-1; D is perhaps TRBD1 (6 bases). The germline CDR1 and CDR2 sequences are SGHRS and YFSETQ. This CDR3 comprises 12 residues. Trimming took 3 bases from V and 5 from J, leaving 8 bases between them. The CDR3 DNA reads TGCGCCAGCAGCTCGACAGGTACTGAAGCTTTCTTT. This translates into CASSSTGTEAFF. Together with reference TRBV5-1 and TRBJ1-1, the CDR3 gives the full variable domain: KAGVTQTPRYLIKTRGQQVTLSCSPISGHRSVSWYQQTPGQGLQFLFEYFSETQRNKGNFPGRFSGRQFSNSRSEMNVSTLELGDSALYLCASSSTGTEAFFGQGTRLTVV.

V and J are TRBV6-5 and TRBJ1-3; maybe TRBD1 (5 bases). The germline V gene has CDR1 MNHEY and CDR2 SVGAGI. V dropped 7 bases and J dropped 2 bases, with 12 bases sitting between them. There are 14 residues in the CDR3. The CDR3 nucleotides are TGTGCCAGCACCCGGTGGGGGGCTGGAAACACCATATATTTT. Protein: CASTRWGAGNTIYF.

The chain carries TRBV2 and TRBJ2-3; no clear D gene. The ends were cut back, 5 bases at V and 7 bases at J, with 7 bases in the middle. CDR3 size: 11 residues. Germline assignment: CDR1 SNHLY and CDR2 FYNNEI. CDR3 coding DNA: TGTGCCAGCAGTTTAGTAAATACGCAGTATTTT. This translates into CASSLVNTQYF.